This TCR beta chain derives from a study of T cell responses to AZD1222 COVID-19 vaccine. Study-level results: Regions 160-218 and 743-854 held dominance among vaccine-associated CD4 TCRs, which spanned spike. Repertoire sampling occurred only after the peak T cell response.

A note on this clone: Its cognate antigen is unknown.

Sequencing was performed with immunoSEQ multiplex PCR; in TCRdb, only in-frame clones are kept and a portion is missing. The sample holds roughly 200,000 clones, roughly 92% seen once. Trimming cost V 6 bases and J 7 bases; bases outside gene matches: 6. This CDR3 comprises 12 residues. Germline CDR1 and CDR2: MNHEY and SVGAGI. This clonotype was sampled from an adult who received the AZD1222 COVID-19 vaccine. The rearrangement links TRBV6-5 to TRBJ2-7; TRBD1 aligns across 7 bases. Material: peripheral blood, obtained 28 days after the second AZD1222 dose. The CDR3 region has the DNA TGTGCCAGCAGGTCGACAGGGAGAGAGCAGTACTTC. As protein: CASRSTGREQYF.